This entry features one T cell receptor (beta chain) sequence. What this receptor recognizes is not known. Base qualities are not recorded, but no much larger clone differs from it by a single base. These data originate in a study of blood T cell repertoires in COVID-19 (dated by TCRdb to about 2020). At the level of the whole study: The collaborator samples originated in the United States, Italy and Spain and spanned the acute and convalescent phases of COVID-19. The dataset comprised deeply sampled blood TCRbeta repertoires from subjects exposed to, actively infected with, or recovered from COVID-19. Where available, HLA class I and class II types were taken from metadata supplied by the sample provider and were not determined by assay-based typing. The prospective study material was composed of cDNA or gDNA derived from T cells, B-cell-depleted T cells, or PBMCs. A de-identified subject ID, COVID-19 status, age in years and sex were almost always included in the sample metadata. A freely available public database, intended as a resource for researchers studying the immune response to SARS-CoV-2, is where the repertoires were released. Samples came from the ongoing ImmuneRACE study (first 160 participants) plus 1,254 subjects from 6 global collaborators.

What the authors observed across the whole study: The amount of clinical and demographic metadata varied by source and participant and was provided uncurated.

The collaborating institutions used their own protocols to collect whole blood in K2EDTA tubes. For TCRbeta analysis, collaborators shipped samples as frozen whole blood, isolated PBMCs, or DNA extracted from either of those sample types. Ends trimmed: V by 1 base, J by 1 base; bases unmatched to a gene: 5. The CDR3 contains 16 residues, cysteine and phenylalanine counted. Kept here is only the CDR3 DNA, which spans 48 bases and is read in frame from base 1. Via the germline V gene, CDR1 is LGHNA and CDR2 YNFKEQ. TCRbeta CDR3 regions were amplified from genomic DNA using the immunoSEQ Assay, a bias-controlled multiplex PCR. On the authors' methods: Nucleated cell counts per sample were estimated from amplification of reference gene primers within the assay. To quantify the absolute abundance of each unique TCRbeta CDR3 rearrangement, sequence reads were collapsed and filtered. For each sample, productive Simpson clonality was calculated as the square root of Simpson's diversity index over productive rearrangements. TCRdb provides this immuneACCESS table in a form limited to in-frame rearrangements. Some clones are lacking; in checked studies, under half of them reflect an unresolved V gene, and why the rest are absent is not known. The DNA gave D and trimming, while V, J and clone size come from that table. Here the sample has 200,000 to 300,000 clones; 85% occur a single time. In total, the top ten clones hold 5% to 7% of the sample.

The receptor chain draws on TRBV4-2 and TRBJ2-7, with 9 bases aligning to TRBD2. The sample comprised peripheral blood. The receptor was isolated from an older woman with active or convalescent COVID-19. The CDR3 region: CASSQGLTSGSYEQYF. The DNA is as follows: TGTGCCAGCAGCCAAGGGCTGACTAGCGGTTCCTACGAGCAGTACTTC.